A selection of T cell receptor beta chains follows, all from one sample in a study of T cell responses to AZD1222 COVID-19 vaccine. The data were produced by immunoSEQ multiplex PCR, yet TCRdb's version contains in-frame clones alone and is incomplete. This table holds about 69,000 clones, less than 90% found once. The sequencing used peripheral blood, collected 28 days after the second AZD1222 dose. These receptors were obtained from an adult who received the AZD1222 COVID-19 vaccine. Both conserved end residues are part of each CDR3. Fields, in order: V gene, clone size, D gene, J gene, CDR3 protein, CDR3 DNA. A D gene is named only where the DNA matches it firmly. A row's size may be missing; if present it is once, few, many or a size class.

TRBV7-9,NA,NA,TRBJ1-3,CASSPQGRDGNTIYF,TGTGCCAGCAGCCCACAGGGTAGGGACGGAAACACCATATATTTT
TRBV19,NA,TRBD2,TRBJ2-5,CASSTWTSGAQETQYF,TGTGCCAGTAGTACCTGGACTAGCGGGGCCCAAGAGACCCAGTACTTC
TRBV5-1,NA,TRBD2,TRBJ2-7,CASSLEDSGGYEQYF,TGCGCCAGCAGCTTGGAAGATAGCGGGGGCTACGAGCAGTACTTC
TRBV9,NA,TRBD2,TRBJ2-3,CASSVGDYNTDTQYF,TGTGCCAGCAGCGTGGGGGACTACAACACAGATACGCAGTATTTT
TRBV5-6,NA,NA,TRBJ1-1,CASSLAQRAGEAFF,TGTGCCAGCAGCTTGGCACAAAGGGCGGGTGAAGCTTTCTTT
TRBV2,NA,NA,TRBJ2-1,CASSARDPGYNEQFF,TGTGCCAGCAGTGCCCGGGACCCCGGGTACAATGAGCAGTTCTTC
TRBV5-1,NA,TRBD1,TRBJ1-1,CASSLQPDRGLGDTEAFF,TGCGCCAGCAGCTTGCAACCGGACAGGGGCTTAGGGGACACTGAAGCTTTCTTT
TRBV6-5,NA,NA,TRBJ2-4,CASRGRTQGQNIQYF,TGTGCCAGCAGGGGACGAACACAGGGACAAAACATTCAGTACTTC
TRBV12-3/TRBV12-4,few,NA,TRBJ2-1,CASSLGFEQFF,TGTGCCAGCAGTTTGGGGTTTGAGCAGTTCTTC
TRBV6-5,NA,NA,TRBJ1-1,CASSYSRVFTEAFF,TGTGCCAGCAGTTACTCAAGGGTGTTCACTGAAGCTTTCTTT
TRBV19,NA,NA,TRBJ1-4,CASSRPFRTTNEKLFF,TGTGCCAGTAGTCGCCCTTTCAGAACAACTAATGAAAAACTGTTTTTT
TRBV14,NA,NA,TRBJ1-1,CASSQGSGPPEAFF,TGTGCCAGCAGCCAAGGATCAGGGCCACCTGAAGCTTTCTTT
TRBV5-1,NA,TRBD2,TRBJ2-7,CASSLRTSGAYEQYF,TGCGCCAGCAGCCTCCGGACTAGCGGGGCCTACGAGCAGTACTTC